These T cell receptor beta chains were read from a single sample in a study of regulatory T cells in long-lasting Graves disease. Each CDR3 protein is one row after TCRdb ran MiXCR on the multiplex PCR reads. The sample contains 400,000 or so distinct CDR3 sequences, less than 25% of which appear only once. This specimen consisted of peripheral blood mononuclear cells (PBMCs), obtained when the disease was refractory, from a patient treated with antithyroid drugs. These receptors were taken from a female donor with Graves disease. The CDR3 runs from the conserved cysteine through the conserved F or W. The D gene is left open where the match is weak. Not all rows give a size; the values are once, few, many and, for expanded clones, a class.

d_call clone_size j_call cdr3_length v_call cdr3_nt cdr3_aa
NA NA TRBJ2-3 15 TRBV7-9 TGTGCCAGCAGCTCAACCGGCTCTGAGTGGCATACGCAGTATTTT CASSSTGSEWHTQYF
NA few TRBJ2-7 14 TRBV11-1 TGTGCCAGCAGCCGCCTAGGCGACTCCTACGAGCAGTACTTC CASSRLGDSYEQYF
NA few TRBJ2-7 12 TRBV24-1 TGTGCCACCAGTGATTCACGGTACGAGCAGTACTTC CATSDSRYEQYF
NA many TRBJ2-5 17 TRBV28 TGTGCCAGCATTCGGGGACTCGCACAGGGAGGTATAGAGACCCAGTACTTC CASIRGLAQGGIETQYF
NA many TRBJ2-7 13 TRBV2 TGTGCCAGCAGTGTCGACAGGTACTACGAGCAGTACTTC CASSVDRYYEQYF
NA NA TRBJ1-4 14 TRBV5-1 TGCGCCAGCAGCTTGGCCAGCTTAGGAGAAAAACTGTTTTTT CASSLASLGEKLFF
TRBD1 NA TRBJ2-5 14 TRBV20-1 TGCAGTGCTAGTCAGGGGGCTAAAGCAGAGACCCAGTACTTC CSASQGAKAETQYF
NA once TRBJ1-5 14 TRBV12-3/TRBV12-4 TGTGCCAGCAGTTTAGCTAGGGGTAATCAGCCCCGGCATTTT CASSLARGNQPRHF
NA many TRBJ2-7 14 TRBV28 TGTGCCAGCAGTCCGGGCACCGGGCCCTACGAGCAGTACTTC CASSPGTGPYEQYF
NA NA TRBJ2-2 14 TRBV19 TGTGCCAGTAGTATGAACGGGAACACCGGGGAGCTGTTTTTT CASSMNGNTGELFF
NA NA TRBJ1-6 15 TRBV7-2 TGTGCCAGCAGCCAGGACCAGGGAGGGAATTCACCCCTCCACTTT CASSQDQGGNSPLHF
NA many TRBJ1-1 15 TRBV27 TGTGCCAGCAGCCTACTAGGGGATAAGAACACTGAAGCTTTCTTT CASSLLGDKNTEAFF
NA few TRBJ1-5 14 TRBV13 TGTGCCAGCAGCTTAGGCCCCGGGACCCAGCCCCAGCATTTT CASSLGPGTQPQHF
NA NA TRBJ1-2 15 TRBV9 TGTGCCAGCAGCGTAGAACATACCGAGGGTTATGGCTACACCTTC CASSVEHTEGYGYTF
NA many TRBJ1-1 15 TRBV13 TGTGCCAGCAGCTTAGATGGGGGGGGCAACACTGAAGCTTTCTTT CASSLDGGGNTEAFF
TRBD1 NA TRBJ1-1 16 TRBV5-1 TGCGCCAGCAGCTACCGGGACAGGGGGCGAAAAACTGAAGCTTTCTTT CASSYRDRGRKTEAFF
TRBD1 NA TRBJ1-6 14 TRBV27 TGTGCCACCGGCCGGGACAGGGGTAATTCACCCCTCCACTTT CATGRDRGNSPLHF
TRBD1 many TRBJ1-4 14 TRBV2 TGTGCCAGCAGAGCCGGGACAGCTAATGAAAAACTGTTTTTT CASRAGTANEKLFF
NA many TRBJ1-1 12 TRBV28 TGTGCCAGCAGTCTCAGGGCGGGTGAAGCTTTCTTT CASSLRAGEAFF
NA few TRBJ1-1 13 TRBV9 TGTGCCAGCAGCGTATCCCCAAACACTGAAGCTTTCTTT CASSVSPNTEAFF
TRBD1 many TRBJ2-7 12 TRBV2 TGTGCCAGCGGACAGGCTAGGAACGAGCAGTACTTC CASGQARNEQYF
NA many TRBJ1-4 14 TRBV28 TGTGCCAGCAGTGAGGGGGGAACTAATGAAAAACTGTTTTTT CASSEGGTNEKLFF
TRBD1 NA TRBJ2-7 14 TRBV5-1 TGCGCCAGCAGCCAGGGACAGATCTCCTACGAGCAGTACTTC CASSQGQISYEQYF
NA NA TRBJ2-3 14 TRBV29-1 TGCAGCGTTGAAGATCCCGGGACGCAAGATACGCAGTATTTT CSVEDPGTQDTQYF
NA once TRBJ2-1 14 TRBV2 TGTGCCAGCAGTGACCAGATTCACGCCAATGAGCAGTTCTTC CASSDQIHANEQFF
NA NA TRBJ2-3 15 TRBV20-1 TGCAGTGCCAGAAGCGGAGAGCTGATCACAGATACGCAGTATTTT CSARSGELITDTQYF
NA NA TRBJ2-3 13 TRBV30 TGTGCCTGGAGTGTACGGGGAGGAGATACGCAGTATTTT CAWSVRGGDTQYF
TRBD1 once TRBJ1-2 18 TRBV5-1 TGCGCCAGCAGCCCGGGGATCGACAGGGCCCACACCCTCTATGACTACACCTTC CASSPGIDRAHTLYDYTF
NA once TRBJ2-7 12 TRBV12-3/TRBV12-4 TGTGCCAGCAGTTTAGAGCTACGGGAGCAGTACTTC CASSLELREQYF
TRBD1 many TRBJ1-5 14 TRBV28 TGTGCCAGCAGCGAAGGGACAGTCAGTCAGCCCCAGCATTTT CASSEGTVSQPQHF
NA many TRBJ1-3 16 TRBV11-2 TGTGCCAGCAGCCCTTTCGGTGGAGGGGCCGGAAACACCATATATTTT CASSPFGGGAGNTIYF
TRBD2 NA TRBJ2-2 17 TRBV6-5 TGTGCCAGCAGTTACTCCGGGACTAGTATACCGACCGGGGAGCTGTTTTTT CASSYSGTSIPTGELFF
NA few TRBJ2-2 18 TRBV6-1 TGTGCCAGCAGTGAAGAGGCGAGGGGCGCCGCGAACACCGGGGAGCTGTTTTTT CASSEEARGAANTGELFF
NA many TRBJ2-2 16 TRBV6-5 TGTGCCAGCAGTTACTCGTTAACGGGAGCTGACGGGGAGCTGTTTTTT CASSYSLTGADGELFF
NA few TRBJ1-2 15 TRBV3-1 TGTGCCAGCAGCCCGGATAGTCGGGGGCGGAATGGCTACACCTTC CASSPDSRGRNGYTF
NA few TRBJ1-5 16 TRBV7-8 TGTGCCAGCAGCTTGGTTCGCACCAATAGCAATCAGCCCCAGCATTTT CASSLVRTNSNQPQHF
TRBD1 many TRBJ1-4 16 TRBV28 TGTGCCAGCAGTGAACCAGGGGGCGAGGATAATGAAAAACTGTTTTTT CASSEPGGEDNEKLFF
TRBD1 NA TRBJ2-7 15 TRBV28 TGTGCCAGCAGCTTACCGGGACAGGGGCTCTACGAGCAGTACTTC CASSLPGQGLYEQYF
NA NA TRBJ2-5 16 TRBV12-3/TRBV12-4 TGTGCCAGCAGAGGGGGGGGGAATAGCGCAGAAGAGACCCAGTACTTC CASRGGGNSAEETQYF
NA NA TRBJ2-7 15 TRBV19 TGTGCCAGTAGTATCTCCCGGGAAGGTGACTACGAGCAGTACTTC CASSISREGDYEQYF
TRBD2 many TRBJ2-7 14 TRBV12-3/TRBV12-4 TGTGCCAGCAGTTTCGGCGGGAGCCTGAACGAGCAGTACTTC CASSFGGSLNEQYF
TRBD2 few TRBJ2-5 13 TRBV5-1 TGCGCCAGCACCGGGACTAGCGGAGAGACCCAGTACTTC CASTGTSGETQYF
TRBD1 many TRBJ2-7 16 TRBV6-1 TGTGCCAGCAGAAGGACAGGGGACGACAGGCCGACCGAGCAGTACTTC CASRRTGDDRPTEQYF
NA many TRBJ2-5 13 TRBV18 TGTGCCAGCTCACGCGACGGGGCGGAGACCCAGTACTTC CASSRDGAETQYF